This T cell receptor (beta chain) was sequenced during a study of neoadjuvant anti-PD-1 for oral cavity cancer. Sequencing was performed with immunoSEQ multiplex PCR; in TCRdb, only in-frame clones are kept and a portion is missing. This sample yields 15,000 or so clones, of which around 62% are seen a single time; over 2.5% belongs to the top ten. In its sample, this clone was seen once. These newly diagnosed stage II-IVA oral cavity squamous cell carcinoma patients had no prior systemic or radiation treatment. Trimming at V came to 1 base and at J to 5 bases, leaving 14 bases not matched to a gene. Germline CDR1 is GTSNPN and CDR2 is SVGIG (reference sequence). CDR3 length: 17 residues.

The sample in question was PBMCs, obtained before nivolumab (anti-PD-1) treatment. This clonotype was sampled from a person aged 35-79 years with oral cavity squamous cell carcinoma. The chain is built from TRBV30 and TRBJ2-1; 7 nucleotides match TRBD2. The CDR3 is CAWSGRTGAGEDNEQFF. Written as DNA, the CDR3 is TGTGCCTGGAGTGGGAGAACGGGCGCGGGAGAGGACAATGAGCAGTTCTTC.